Listed here is a single T cell receptor (beta chain). Antigen unknown. Primers included in the PCR were 60 Vbeta and 13 Jbeta primers. Using immunoSEQ multiplex PCR, the repertoire was profiled, and TCRdb retains in-frame clones only, with some absent. This repertoire shows about 190,000 clones, under 85% found once; its top ten account for approximately 1.5%. The sample belongs to a study of cytomegalovirus exposure and HLA in healthy donors. Study-level findings and limits: When the data were analyzed later, several of the most significant clusters appeared to be linked to common viral pathogens. Most of the TCR beta V segments (in an earlier analysis) were productive either about 87% or about 30% of the time. A likely sequencing artifact accounted for one observed cluster of highly shared sequence variants.

The CDR3 sequence is 17 residues long. Germline V CDR1 and CDR2: SGHRS, YFSETQ. V lost 5 bases, J lost 2 bases, and 23 bases lay in between. The chain is built from TRBV5-1 and TRBJ2-7; a possible D gene is TRBD1 (6 bases). This receptor was obtained from a woman between 18 and 29 years old in good health and CMV-seronegative. The sequencing sample was made of PBMCs. The CDR3, as DNA: TGCGCCAGCAGTTCTAAAGTGATCGCTACAGGGCCCTACGAGCAGTACTTC. As protein: CASSSKVIATGPYEQYF.